This TCR beta chain appears in the sequencing data of a study of brain T cells in children with intractable seizures. Libraries were prepared by immunoSEQ multiplex PCR; TCRdb keeps only in-frame clonotypes and omits some of them. The data hold around 340,000 clones, with nearly 95% observed a single time. Trimming cost V 1 base and J 0 bases, with 21 bases left between them. Germline assignment: CDR1 GTSNPN and CDR2 SVGIG (reference sequence). This CDR3 spans 18 amino acids. Time point in this sample: blood from clinic visit 5 months post-surgery; TSC patient then seizure free. The sequence came from a boy less than two years old with tuberous sclerosis and intractable seizures. The input for sequencing was peripheral blood, taken roughly 5 months after surgery. The chain uses TRBV30 and TRBJ1-1; unclear D gene. The CDR3 protein is CAWSGQARAWGMNTEAFF. CDR3 in DNA: TGTGCCTGGAGTGGACAAGCTCGAGCCTGGGGAATGAACACTGAAGCTTTCTTT.